The T cell receptor beta chain described here comes from a study of neurological immune-mediated disorders. The cDNA was synthesized by 5'RACE incorporating 10-nucleotide random UMIs. TCRdb used MiXCR to reprocess the 5' RACE reads, holding one entry per CDR3 protein. The sample yields fewer than 25,000 distinct CDR3 sequences, about 10% seen once. This clonotype appeared many times. Trimming stripped 2 bases from V and 2 bases from J, with 16 bases between. This CDR3 is built from 16 residues. CDR1 and CDR2 (germline): DFQATT, SNEGSKA (reference sequence). Sequenced input: PBMCs. The clonotype comes from a woman aged 55-69 years with HTLV-1-associated myelopathy (HAM/TSP). The rearrangement uses TRBV20-1 and TRBJ2-4; D is possibly TRBD2 (6 bases). CDR3 in amino acids: CSARNRLVNPKNIQYF. The CDR3 DNA reads TGCAGTGCTAGAAACCGACTAGTAAATCCCAAAAACATTCAGTACTTC.